This paragraph reports one TCR beta chain. Its antigen is undetermined. The data are from a study of human versus mouse CDR3 diversity and MHC coevolution. Study findings and constraints: Two of the three human donors had the lowest clonal inequality. Human CDR3s averaged more deletions and insertions than mouse CDR3s.

The table came from immunoSEQ multiplex PCR; TCRdb's copy has only in-frame clones and leaves some out. The data contain tens of thousands of clones, around 94% of them singletons. Sorting isolated naive CD4 T cells lacking CD45RO and expressing CD62L. This clonotype originated in a person in their 60s in good health. The sequenced sample was naive CD4+ T cells from blood. Subset noted: CD45RO-negative CD62L-positive naive CD4 T cells.

The CDR3 here is CASSTSGQTSYQETQYF. CDR3 nucleotides: TGTGCCAGTAGTACATCGGGACAGACATCGTACCAAGAGACCCAGTACTTC. The chain combines TRBV19 with TRBJ2-5, with 7 bases fitting TRBD1. CDR3 length equals 17 residues. After removal of 4 bases from V and 0 bases from J, the junction contained 11 bases not matched to a gene. Looked up from germline, CDR1 is LNHDA and CDR2 is SQIVND (reference sequence). The full variable domain, rest sourced from reference TRBV19 and TRBJ2-5, is DGGITQSPKYLFRKEGQNVTLSCEQNLNHDAMYWYRQDPGQGLRLIYYSQIVNDFQKGDIAEGYSVSREKKESFPLTVTSAQKNPTAFYLCASSTSGQTSYQETQYFGPGTRLLVL.